Following are 7 T cell receptor beta chains from one sample sequenced in a study of blood T cell repertoires in COVID-19. TCRdb keeps only in-frame clones here, not all; method: immunoSEQ multiplex PCR. The repertoire includes 20,000 to 25,000 clones, under 90% of them detected once, and about 4% sits in the top ten. The sequencing input was peripheral blood. The receptor source for this set is a man between 50 and 59 years old with active COVID-19.

The genes are TRBV15 and TRBJ1-5; D unresolved. CDR3 length: 12 amino acids. V lost 3 bases and J lost 9, with 9 bases in between. CDR1 is LNHNV and CDR2 is YYDKDF in the germline V gene (reference sequence). CDR3 loop: CATSSRGGPQHF. The DNA of the CDR3 is TGTGCCACCAGCAGCCGTGGAGGGCCCCAGCATTTT.

The chain recombines TRBV10-2 with TRBJ1-2; D is undetermined. Germline loops: CDR1 WSHSY, CDR2 SAAADI. CDR3 size: 16 residues. V was trimmed by 0 bases and J by 4 bases, leaving 15 bases between them. CDR3 sequence reads: CASSESAYPIGYGYTF. In DNA, the CDR3 is TGCGCCAGCAGTGAGTCTGCATATCCCATCGGCTATGGCTACACCTTC.

This rearrangement joins TRBV7-2 to TRBJ1-6; D unresolved. The CDR3 sequence is 16 residues long. V was cut by 5 bases and J by 0 bases, with 11 bases left in between. CDR1 is SGHTA and CDR2 is FQGNSA in the germline V gene. The CDR3 DNA is TGTGCCAGCAGCCCTAGTCGTAACTCCTATAATTCACCCCTCCACTTT. Protein sequence: CASSPSRNSYNSPLHF.

The J gene is TRBJ1-1, the V gene TRBV29-1; no firm D call. This CDR3 region has 13 residues. Germline V gives CDR1 SQVTM, CDR2 ANQGSEA. V was cut by 6 bases and J by 4 bases, with 15 bases left in between. The CDR3 DNA reads as TGCAGCGTCATCCCGGGAGCAGGCACTGAAGCTTTCTTT. Encoded protein: CSVIPGAGTEAFF.

The J gene is TRBJ2-1, the V gene TRBV9; 7 positions agree with TRBD2. J was trimmed by 6 bases and V by 4 bases; bases with no gene match: 10. The length of the CDR3 is 15 residues. The germline CDR1 and CDR2 sequences are SGDLS and YYNGEE. As DNA, the CDR3 is TGTGCCAGCAGCTCCACCGGGACTACGCGCAATGAGCAGTTCTTC. Protein product: CASSSTGTTRNEQFF.

The gene calls are TRBV24-1 and TRBJ1-2; 9 bases line up with TRBD1. Germline trimming cut 2 bases from V and 8 bases from J; bases unmatched to any gene: 11. CDR3 length: 16 amino acids. Looked up from germline, CDR1 is KGHDR and CDR2 is SFDVKD. The CDR3 DNA is TGTGCCACCAGTGATTCGGCCCGGGACAGGGAGTACGGCTACACCTTC. Translated: CATSDSARDREYGYTF.

The gene calls are TRBV19 and TRBJ2-1; 12 bases map to TRBD2. The CDR3 has 14 amino acids. Germline loops: CDR1 LNHDA, CDR2 SQIVND (reference sequence). Trimming removed 3 bases from V and 10 bases from J; junction bases left unmatched: 4. Here the CDR3 reads CASSIPSGGVEQFF. Written as DNA, the CDR3 is TGTGCCAGTAGTATTCCTAGCGGGGGGGTCGAGCAGTTCTTC.